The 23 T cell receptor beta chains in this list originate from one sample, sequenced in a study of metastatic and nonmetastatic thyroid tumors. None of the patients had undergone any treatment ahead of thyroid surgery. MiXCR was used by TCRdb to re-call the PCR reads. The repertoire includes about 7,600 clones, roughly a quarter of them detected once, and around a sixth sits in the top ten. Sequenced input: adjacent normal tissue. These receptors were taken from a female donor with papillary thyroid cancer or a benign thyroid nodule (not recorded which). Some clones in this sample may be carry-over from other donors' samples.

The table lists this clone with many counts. The CDR3 nucleotides read TGTGCCAGCAGCTTGGCCCCCGGGACGGACATGTACGTC. As protein: CASSLAPGTDMYV. This rearrangement joins TRBV5-5 to TRBJ2-7, with D perhaps matching TRBD1 or TRBD2 (5 bases each). CDR1 and CDR2 (germline): SGHKS, YYEKEE (reference sequence). The length of the CDR3 is 13 residues. Trimming took off 0 bases at V and 12 bases at J, with 16 bases between the two ends.

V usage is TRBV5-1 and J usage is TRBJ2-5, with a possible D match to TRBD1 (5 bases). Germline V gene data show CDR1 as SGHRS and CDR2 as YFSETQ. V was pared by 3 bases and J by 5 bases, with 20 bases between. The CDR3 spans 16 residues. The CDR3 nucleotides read TGCGCCAGCAGCTCAGGGCAGGTTGGGTTGGGGGAGACCCAGTACTTC. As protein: CASSSGQVGLGETQYF. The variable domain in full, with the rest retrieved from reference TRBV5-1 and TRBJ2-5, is KAGVTQTPRYLIKTRGQQVTLSCSPISGHRSVSWYQQTPGQGLQFLFEYFSETQRNKGNFPGRFSGRQFSNSRSEMNVSTLELGDSALYLCASSSGQVGLGETQYFGPGTRLLVL.

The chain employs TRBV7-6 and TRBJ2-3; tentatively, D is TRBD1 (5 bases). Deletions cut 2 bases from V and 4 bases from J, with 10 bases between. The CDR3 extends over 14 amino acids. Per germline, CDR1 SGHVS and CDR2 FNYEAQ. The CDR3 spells CASSLRAGSDTQYF. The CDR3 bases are TGTGCCAGCAGCTTAAGGGCAGGGTCAGATACGCAGTATTTT.

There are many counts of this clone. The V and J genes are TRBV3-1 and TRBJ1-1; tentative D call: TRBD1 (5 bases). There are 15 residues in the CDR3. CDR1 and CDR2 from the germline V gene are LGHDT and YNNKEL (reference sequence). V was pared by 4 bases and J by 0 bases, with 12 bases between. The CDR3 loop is CASSPLGGLNTEAFF. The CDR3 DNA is TGTGCCAGCAGCCCCCTGGGGGGATTGAACACTGAAGCTTTCTTT. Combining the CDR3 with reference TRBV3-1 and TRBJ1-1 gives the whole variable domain DTAVSQTPKYLVTQMGNDKSIKCEQNLGHDTMYWYKQDSKKFLKIMFSYNNKELIINETVPNRFSPKSPDKAHLNLHINSLELGDSAVYFCASSPLGGLNTEAFFGQGTRLTVV.

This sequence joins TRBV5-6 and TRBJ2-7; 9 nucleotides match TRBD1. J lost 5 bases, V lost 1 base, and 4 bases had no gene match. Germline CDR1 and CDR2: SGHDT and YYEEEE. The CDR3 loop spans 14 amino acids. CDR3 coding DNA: TGTGCCAGCAGCTTGAGACAGGGGGACGACGAGCAGTACTTC. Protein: CASSLRQGDDEQYF. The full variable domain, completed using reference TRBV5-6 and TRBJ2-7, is DAGVTQSPTHLIKTRGQQVTLRCSPKSGHDTVSWYQQALGQGPQFIFQYYEEEERQRGNFPDRFSGHQFPNYSSELNVNALLLGDSALYLCASSLRQGDDEQYFGPGTRLTVT.

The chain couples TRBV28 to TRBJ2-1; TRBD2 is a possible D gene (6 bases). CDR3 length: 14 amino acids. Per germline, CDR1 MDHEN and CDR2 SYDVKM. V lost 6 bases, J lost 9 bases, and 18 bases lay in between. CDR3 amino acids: CASSPPRELGEQFF. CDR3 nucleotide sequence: TGTGCCAGCAGCCCCCCCCGGGAGTTAGGTGAGCAGTTCTTC.

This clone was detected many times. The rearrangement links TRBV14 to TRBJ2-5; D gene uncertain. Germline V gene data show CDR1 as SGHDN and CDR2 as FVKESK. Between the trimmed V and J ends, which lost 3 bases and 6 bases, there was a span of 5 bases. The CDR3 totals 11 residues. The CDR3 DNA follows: TGTGCCAGCAGCCACAGCCAGACCCAGTACTTC. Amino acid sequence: CASSHSQTQYF.

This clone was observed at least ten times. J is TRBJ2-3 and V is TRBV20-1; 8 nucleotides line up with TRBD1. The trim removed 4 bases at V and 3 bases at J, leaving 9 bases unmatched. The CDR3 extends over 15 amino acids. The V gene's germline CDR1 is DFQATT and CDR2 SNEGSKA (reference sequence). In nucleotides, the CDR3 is TGCAGTGCTACACAGGGGGGACTTGGGACAGATACGCAGTATTTT. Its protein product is CSATQGGLGTDTQYF.

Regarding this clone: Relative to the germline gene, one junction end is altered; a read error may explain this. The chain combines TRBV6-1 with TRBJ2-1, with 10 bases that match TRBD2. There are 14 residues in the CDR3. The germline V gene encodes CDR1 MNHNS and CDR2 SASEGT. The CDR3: CVSKNSGRLNEQFF. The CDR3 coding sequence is TGTGTCAGCAAAAATAGCGGGAGGTTAAATGAGCAGTTCTTC.

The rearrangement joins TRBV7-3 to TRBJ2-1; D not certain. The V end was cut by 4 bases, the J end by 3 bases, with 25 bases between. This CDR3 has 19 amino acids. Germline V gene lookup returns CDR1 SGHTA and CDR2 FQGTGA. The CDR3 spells CASSSVVIGGSSGYNEQFF. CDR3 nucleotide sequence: TGTGCCAGCAGCTCCGTCGTAATCGGTGGGTCCTCGGGCTACAATGAGCAGTTCTTC.

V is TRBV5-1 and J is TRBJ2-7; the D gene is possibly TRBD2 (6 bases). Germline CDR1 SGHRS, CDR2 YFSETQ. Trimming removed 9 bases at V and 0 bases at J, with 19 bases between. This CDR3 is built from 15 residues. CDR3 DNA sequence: TGCGCCACCCAGCTGGCCAGCGGGTCCTCCTACGAGCAGTACTTC. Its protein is CATQLASGSSYEQYF. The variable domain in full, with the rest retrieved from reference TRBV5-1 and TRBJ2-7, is KAGVTQTPRYLIKTRGQQVTLSCSPISGHRSVSWYQQTPGQGLQFLFEYFSETQRNKGNFPGRFSGRQFSNSRSEMNVSTLELGDSALYLCATQLASGSSYEQYFGPGTRLTVT.

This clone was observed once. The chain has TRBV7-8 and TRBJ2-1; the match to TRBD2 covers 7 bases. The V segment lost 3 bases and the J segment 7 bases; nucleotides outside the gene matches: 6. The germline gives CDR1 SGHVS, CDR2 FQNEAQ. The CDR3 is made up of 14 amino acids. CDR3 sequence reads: CASSLGLMGNEQFF. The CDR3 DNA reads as TGTGCCAGCAGCTTGGGACTAATGGGTAATGAGCAGTTCTTC.

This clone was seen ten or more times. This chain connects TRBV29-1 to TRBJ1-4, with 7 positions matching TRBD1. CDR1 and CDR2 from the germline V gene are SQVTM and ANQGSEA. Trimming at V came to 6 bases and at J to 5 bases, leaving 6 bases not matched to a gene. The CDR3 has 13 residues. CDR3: CSVEQGGNEKLFF. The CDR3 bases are TGCAGCGTGGAGCAGGGGGGGAATGAAAAACTGTTTTTT.

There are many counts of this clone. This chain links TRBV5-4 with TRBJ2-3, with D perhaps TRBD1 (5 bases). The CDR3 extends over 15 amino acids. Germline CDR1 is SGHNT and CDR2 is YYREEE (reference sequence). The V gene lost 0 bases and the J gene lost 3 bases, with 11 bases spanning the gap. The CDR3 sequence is CASSLGQKQTDTQYF. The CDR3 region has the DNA TGTGCCAGCAGCTTGGGACAGAAACAAACAGATACGCAGTATTTT.

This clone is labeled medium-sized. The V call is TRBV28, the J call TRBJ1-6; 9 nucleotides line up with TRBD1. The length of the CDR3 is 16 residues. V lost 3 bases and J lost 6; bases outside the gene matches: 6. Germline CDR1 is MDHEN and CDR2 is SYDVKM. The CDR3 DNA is TGTGCCAGCAGTTTGTCCGGGACAGGGATTAATTCACCCCTCCACTTT. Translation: CASSLSGTGINSPLHF.

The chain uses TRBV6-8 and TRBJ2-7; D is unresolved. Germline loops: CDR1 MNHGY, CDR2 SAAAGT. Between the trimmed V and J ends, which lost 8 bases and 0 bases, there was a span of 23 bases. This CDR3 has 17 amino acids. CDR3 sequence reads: CASLRTPVQTYSYEQYF. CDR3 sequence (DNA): TGTGCCAGCCTCAGGACCCCTGTGCAGACGTACTCCTACGAGCAGTACTTC.

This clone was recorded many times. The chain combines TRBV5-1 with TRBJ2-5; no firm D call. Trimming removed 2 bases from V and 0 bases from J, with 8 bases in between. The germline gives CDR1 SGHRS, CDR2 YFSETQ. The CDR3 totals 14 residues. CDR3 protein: CASSFYRNQETQYF. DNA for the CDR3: TGCGCCAGCAGCTTTTATAGGAACCAAGAGACCCAGTACTTC.

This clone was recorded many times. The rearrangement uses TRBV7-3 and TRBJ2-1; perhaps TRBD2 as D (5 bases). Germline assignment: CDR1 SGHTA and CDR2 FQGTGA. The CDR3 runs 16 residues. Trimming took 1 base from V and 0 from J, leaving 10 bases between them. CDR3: CASSLNLAFSYNEQFF. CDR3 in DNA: TGTGCCAGCAGCTTAAATCTAGCCTTCTCCTACAATGAGCAGTTCTTC.

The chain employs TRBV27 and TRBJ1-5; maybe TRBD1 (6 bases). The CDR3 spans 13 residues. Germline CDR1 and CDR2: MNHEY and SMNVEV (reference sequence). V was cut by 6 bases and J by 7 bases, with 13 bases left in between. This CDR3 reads CASRGGEGQPQHF. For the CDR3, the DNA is TGTGCCAGCAGAGGGGGGGAGGGCCAGCCCCAGCATTTT.

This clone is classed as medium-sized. The CDR3 is CSARDPGVDYGYTF. DNA for the CDR3: TGCAGTGCTAGAGATCCAGGGGTCGACTATGGCTACACCTTC. The chain employs TRBV20-1 and TRBJ1-2; tentatively, D is TRBD1 (6 bases). There are 14 residues in the CDR3. Germline CDR1 reads DFQATT; CDR2 reads SNEGSKA (reference sequence). The V gene lost 0 bases and the J gene lost 3 bases, with 11 bases spanning the gap.

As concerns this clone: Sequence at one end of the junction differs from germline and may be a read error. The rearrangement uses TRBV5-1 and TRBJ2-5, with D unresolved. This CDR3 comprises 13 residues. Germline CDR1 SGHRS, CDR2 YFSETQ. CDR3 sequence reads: CAGSPRLEETQYF. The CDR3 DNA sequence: TGCGCCGGCAGCCCCCGACTGGAAGAGACCCAGTACTTC.

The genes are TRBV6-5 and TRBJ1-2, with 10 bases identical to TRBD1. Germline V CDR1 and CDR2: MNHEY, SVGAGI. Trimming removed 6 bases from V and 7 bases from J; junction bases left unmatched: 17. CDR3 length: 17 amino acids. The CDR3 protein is CASSHSPKGQGVGGYTF. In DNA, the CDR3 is TGTGCCAGCAGCCACTCACCAAAAGGACAGGGGGTTGGTGGCTACACCTTC.

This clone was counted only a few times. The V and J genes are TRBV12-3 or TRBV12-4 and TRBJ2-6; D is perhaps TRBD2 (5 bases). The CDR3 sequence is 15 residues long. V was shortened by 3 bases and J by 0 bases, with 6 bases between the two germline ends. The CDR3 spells CASSFGSSGANVLTF. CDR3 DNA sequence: TGTGCCAGCAGTTTTGGGAGCTCTGGGGCCAACGTCCTGACTTTC.